The rows below give T cell receptor beta chains drawn from one sample of a study of identical twins. TCRdb reprocessed the 5' RACE reads via MiXCR and lists one record per CDR3 protein. Among about 470,000 distinct CDR3 sequences listed, around 24% were seen once. These records were also assigned to another study, of T cells expressing NK-cell markers.

The sample was CD4+ T cells sorted from blood. The source of these receptors is a woman aged 18-30 years in good health. CDR3s leave out the opening cysteine and the closing phenylalanine or tryptophan. The order of the fields is clone size, V gene, J gene, CDR3 protein. Size is omitted from some rows. Given values are once, few, many or a class for expanded clones.

>few|TRBV5-1|TRBJ2-3
ASSLARDTQY
>few|TRBV7-9|TRBJ1-5
ASSFWTGYSNQPQH
>few|TRBV6-1|TRBJ2-6
ASSAGTPSGANVLT
>NA|TRBV7-6|TRBJ2-3
ASGKGGGSTDTQY
>few|TRBV6-1|TRBJ1-2
ASSPRGGESGYT
>few|TRBV12-3/TRBV12-4|TRBJ1-2
ASSYGRAGYT
>few|TRBV5-1|TRBJ2-4
ASSLVTMTAKNIQY
>few|TRBV10-3|TRBJ2-1
AVGLLQNEQF
>NA|TRBV7-9|TRBJ2-7
ASSSIFPAGSSEQY
>few|TRBV7-2|TRBJ2-4
ASSSTGTSLGIQY
>NA|TRBV6-5|TRBJ2-2
ASSWPLGLARTGELF
>few|TRBV12-3/TRBV12-4|TRBJ2-7
ASSLGGTGAGEQY
>NA|TRBV18|TRBJ1-2
ASSPDRLNYGYT
>NA|TRBV30|TRBJ1-5
AWKGGGNQPQH
>NA|TRBV20-1|TRBJ2-7
SAKFLAVGHEQY
>few|TRBV29-1|TRBJ1-1
SVFPGQGYTEAF
>many|TRBV20-1|TRBJ2-3
SARSGRVPDTQY